These 32 T cell receptor beta chains originate from one sample sequenced in a study of T cells in tuberculosis. Assay used: immunoSEQ multiplex PCR; TCRdb lists only in-frame clones, some missing. The table lists tens of thousands of clones, roughly 89% of them singletons, with roughly 6.2% in the top ten. The sample consisted of PBMCs. The receptors come from a donor between 10 and 29 years old with latent tuberculosis or without tuberculosis infection.

The chain couples TRBV10-3 to TRBJ2-7; D ambiguous. CDR1 ENHRY and CDR2 SYGVKD come from the germline V gene. The CDR3 runs to 12 residues. Deletions cut 10 bases from V and 5 bases from J, with 15 bases between. This CDR3 reads CATCDKPDEQYF. Here the CDR3 DNA reads TGTGCCACCTGTGACAAGCCCGACGAGCAGTACTTC.

The chain recombines TRBV28 with TRBJ2-5; 10 bases are shared with TRBD1. This CDR3 contains 14 residues. CDR1 and CDR2 (germline): MDHEN, SYDVKM. Trimming at V came to 5 bases and at J to 1 base, leaving 1 base not matched to a gene. This chain's CDR3 is CASSGDRGQETQYF. Written as DNA, the CDR3 is TGTGCCAGCAGTGGGGACAGGGGCCAAGAGACCCAGTACTTC.

The V gene is TRBV11-2, the J gene TRBJ1-3; 9 bases are a match to TRBD1. V was pared by 4 bases and J by 0 bases, with 1 base of the junction left unmatched. This CDR3 is built from 15 residues. From germline, CDR1 is SGHAT and CDR2 FQNNGV. The DNA of the CDR3 is TGTGCCAGCAGCTCGGACAGGGGCTCTGGAAACACCATATATTTT. As protein: CASSSDRGSGNTIYF.

This chain joins TRBV18 and TRBJ2-5; weak D call: TRBD1 (5 bases). The CDR3 covers 14 residues. The V end was cut by 2 bases, the J end by 2 bases, with 9 bases between. CDR1 is KGHSH and CDR2 is LQKENI in the germline V gene. Here the CDR3 DNA reads TGTGCCAGCTCACCAAAGGGGTCGCAAGAGACCCAGTACTTC. It yields the protein CASSPKGSQETQYF.

In this sample, this clone turned up once. Compared with germline, one end of the junction differs, possibly owing to a read error. The chain employs TRBV29-1 and TRBJ2-7; D not resolved. CDR1 and CDR2 from the germline V gene are SQVTM and ANQGSEA. This CDR3 contains 14 residues. The CDR3 DNA follows: TGCAGCGTTGTAGTGTACACGGCCTCCTACGAGCGGTACTTC. This encodes CSVVVYTASYERYF.

The chain links TRBV10-3 to TRBJ2-7, with TRBD2 identical over 11 bases. V lost 4 bases to trimming and J lost 3 bases; unmatched junction nucleotides: 2. CDR1 and CDR2 (germline): ENHRY, SYGVKD. The CDR3 runs to 14 residues. CDR3 sequence: CAISVAGGLYEQYF. The CDR3 DNA reads TGTGCCATCAGTGTAGCGGGGGGGCTCTACGAGCAGTACTTC.

The chain employs TRBV5-1 and TRBJ2-2; tentative D call: TRBD2 (6 bases). Germline assignment: CDR1 SGHRS and CDR2 YFSETQ. V gave up 0 bases and J gave up 3 bases, with 15 bases separating them. The CDR3 spans 17 residues. CDR3: CASSLASGGLHTGELFF. The CDR3 coding sequence is TGCGCCAGCAGCTTGGCCTCCGGGGGTCTTCACACCGGGGAGCTGTTTTTT.

The chain recombines TRBV10-2 with TRBJ1-2; 9 nucleotides agree with TRBD1. The J segment lost 4 bases and the V segment lost 6 bases, leaving 12 bases of the junction unmatched. Germline V gives CDR1 WSHSY, CDR2 SAAADI. The CDR3 length is 16 residues. This CDR3 is CASRGEQGAGFYGYTF. DNA of the CDR3: TGCGCCAGCAGAGGAGAACAGGGGGCGGGATTCTATGGCTACACCTTC.

The chain couples TRBV5-1 to TRBJ1-1, with TRBD1 matching over 9 bases. V dropped 4 bases and J dropped 8; count of bases not matched to a gene: 9. Germline V lookup: CDR1 SGHRS, CDR2 YFSETQ. The CDR3 totals 14 residues. CDR3 sequence reads: CASSRGQGGREAFF. Written as DNA, the CDR3 is TGCGCCAGCAGCCGGGGACAGGGAGGTAGGGAAGCTTTCTTT. Combining the CDR3 with reference TRBV5-1 and TRBJ1-1 gives the whole variable domain KAGVTQTPRYLIKTRGQQVTLSCSPISGHRSVSWYQQTPGQGLQFLFEYFSETQRNKGNFPGRFSGRQFSNSRSEMNVSTLELGDSALYLCASSRGQGGREAFFGQGTRLTVV.

The chain joins TRBV2 to TRBJ2-7, with TRBD1 identical over 8 bases. The V gene end was trimmed by 2 bases and the J gene end by 7 bases; junction bases not matched to a gene: 7. There are 14 residues in the CDR3. The germline gives CDR1 SNHLY, CDR2 FYNNEI. CDR3 sequence reads: CASSEPRGHGEQYF. The CDR3 nucleotides read TGTGCCAGCAGTGAACCCAGGGGGCATGGGGAGCAGTACTTC.

This sequence joins TRBV5-6 and TRBJ1-1; D unclear. V was pared by 2 bases and J by 8 bases, with 7 bases between. The CDR3 is 11 residues long. Germline-derived CDR1 and CDR2 are SGHDT and YYEEEE. The CDR3 loop reads CASSFGPEAFF. CDR3 DNA: TGTGCCAGCAGCTTTGGGCCAGAAGCTTTCTTT.

The chain combines TRBV9 with TRBJ2-2; 9 bases agree with TRBD1. The ends lost 3 bases at V and 4 bases at J; junction bases unmatched: 4. CDR1 and CDR2 (germline): SGDLS, YYNGEE. The CDR3 totals 15 residues. In DNA form, the CDR3 reads TGTGCCAGCAGCGGCCGGGACAGGGTCACCGGGGAGCTGTTTTTT. It yields the protein CASSGRDRVTGELFF.

This clone was found once. The V and J genes are TRBV27 and TRBJ2-1; 7 nucleotides align to TRBD1. V was clipped by 3 bases and J by 16 bases; unmatched bases: 12. CDR3 length: 13 residues. CDR1 MNHEY and CDR2 SMNVEV come from the germline V gene (reference sequence). CDR3 loop: CASSFFLGQSTFF. In nucleotides, the CDR3 is TGTGCCAGCAGTTTTTTTTTGGGACAGTCAACTTTCTTC.

V is TRBV21-1 and J is TRBJ2-2; TRBD2 reflects the table's D call only, with no check against the DNA. TRBV21-1 is designated a pseudogene. The CDR3 is 14 residues long. CDR3 DNA: TGTGCCAGCAGCCACCCTGGACTAACCGGGGAGCTGTTTTTT. Translated, it gives CASSHPGLTGELFF.

This sequence joins TRBV9 and TRBJ2-7, with TRBD2 matching over 12 bases. The CDR3 totals 15 residues. Losses at the gene ends were 2 bases for V and 1 base for J; bases not matched to a gene: 1. Germline loops: CDR1 SGDLS, CDR2 YYNGEE. CDR3 coding DNA: TGTGCCAGCAGCGTCGGACTAGCGGGGTCCTACGAGCAGTACTTC. It specifies CASSVGLAGSYEQYF. The complete variable domain, with remaining parts taken from reference TRBV9 and TRBJ2-7, reads DSGVTQTPKHLITATGQRVTLRCSPRSGDLSVYWYQQSLDQGLQFLIQYYNGEERAKGNILERFSAQQFPDLHSELNLSSLELGDSALYFCASSVGLAGSYEQYFGPGTRLTVT.

This chain connects TRBV9 to TRBJ1-2; TRBD1 matches at 7 bases. V lost 3 bases and J lost 4; bases outside the gene matches: 6. The CDR3 sequence is 14 residues long. From germline, CDR1 is SGDLS and CDR2 YYNGEE. CDR3 loop: CASSAPQGPYGYTF. Written as DNA, the CDR3 is TGTGCCAGCAGCGCCCCACAGGGGCCCTATGGCTACACCTTC.

This chain connects TRBV7-2 to TRBJ1-2; D is unresolved. Germline CDR1 is SGHTA and CDR2 is FQGNSA. Trimming cost V 5 bases and J 7 bases, with 17 bases left between them. The CDR3 contains 14 residues. The CDR3, as DNA: TGTGCCAGCAGCGCGAGAGGAAAATCCGGTGGCTACACCTTC. It is translated as CASSARGKSGGYTF.

This chain joins TRBV5-1 and TRBJ2-7, with 8 bases that match TRBD2. This CDR3 spans 14 amino acids. After removal of 3 bases from V and 3 bases from J, the junction contained 5 bases not matched to a gene. Germline-derived CDR1 and CDR2 are SGHRS and YFSETQ. CDR3 DNA: TGCGCCAGCAGCTGGAGCGGGGGTAGCTACGAGCAGTACTTC. Its translation: CASSWSGGSYEQYF.

The V call is TRBV6-5, the J call TRBJ1-2, with D unclear. Germline CDR1 MNHEY, CDR2 SVGAGI. The length of the CDR3 is 15 residues. Trimming shortened V by 0 bases and J by 7 bases, and 15 bases separated the two germline ends. Here the CDR3 reads CASSYSARIGRGYTF. CDR3 DNA: TGTGCCAGCAGTTACTCTGCGCGGATCGGCCGTGGCTACACCTTC.

The chain recombines TRBV6-5 with TRBJ2-2, with D possibly being TRBD1 (7 bases). Germline loops: CDR1 MNHEY, CDR2 SVGAGI. The CDR3 is 14 residues long. V shed 11 bases and J shed 2 bases, with 15 bases lying between them. CDR3 protein: CAVLRDSNTGELFF. The CDR3 bases are TGTGCCGTTCTGCGGGACAGTAACACCGGGGAGCTGTTTTTT.

The chain employs TRBV2 and TRBJ1-1, with D unclear. CDR1 SNHLY and CDR2 FYNNEI come from the germline V gene. This CDR3 contains 14 residues. With 2 bases removed from V and 2 bases from J, the gap between germline ends came to 9 bases. The CDR3 spells CASSERVSNTEAFF. The CDR3 DNA follows: TGTGCCAGCAGTGAAAGAGTATCAAACACTGAAGCTTTCTTT.

V gene TRBV6-5 combines with J gene TRBJ1-3; D remains unclear. CDR1 is MNHEY, CDR2 SVGAGI, per germline. CDR3 length equals 14 residues. Between the trimmed V and J ends, which lost 6 bases and 0 bases, there was a span of 9 bases. CDR3 residues: CASRTPNSGNTIYF. The CDR3 coding sequence is TGTGCCAGCAGAACACCCAACTCTGGAAACACCATATATTTT.

The chain employs TRBV21-1 and TRBJ2-3; the table's D call, TRBD1, was not checked against the DNA. TRBV21-1 is termed a pseudogene. This CDR3 has 13 residues. CDR3 amino acids: CASARLRGTGEYF. CDR3 coding DNA: TGTGCCAGCGCTAGACTCCGGGGGACAGGGGAGTATTTT.

This chain uses TRBV27 with TRBJ2-7; 8 bases are a match to TRBD1. CDR1 MNHEY and CDR2 SMNVEV come from the germline V gene (reference sequence). This CDR3 is built from 14 residues. V shed 4 bases, J shed 2 bases, and the junction held 4 bases outside the gene matches. The CDR3 spells CASSWAGGPYEQYF. For the CDR3, the DNA is TGTGCCAGCAGTTGGGCAGGGGGCCCCTACGAGCAGTACTTC.

The chain carries TRBV28 and TRBJ2-7; 9 bases map to TRBD2. V was pared by 6 bases and J by 5 bases, with 5 bases of the junction left unmatched. CDR1 is MDHEN and CDR2 is SYDVKM in the germline V gene. This CDR3 has 13 residues. The CDR3 coding sequence is TGTGCCAGCAGCGGGACTAGCAGACACGAGCAGTACTTC. This encodes CASSGTSRHEQYF.

J is TRBJ2-5 and V is TRBV28; D is perhaps TRBD2 (7 bases). The ends were cut back, 6 bases at V and 5 bases at J, with 19 bases in the middle. The CDR3 is made up of 15 amino acids. Germline V gene lookup returns CDR1 MDHEN and CDR2 SYDVKM. CDR3 residues: CASSPARGAGETQYF. The CDR3 coding sequence is TGTGCCAGCAGCCCGGCCCGGGGGGCGGGGGAGACCCAGTACTTC.

This sequence joins TRBV5-1 and TRBJ1-1; the D gene is possibly TRBD1 (6 bases). The CDR3 runs 13 residues. V was clipped by 2 bases and J by 7 bases, with 12 bases between them. Germline assignment: CDR1 SGHRS and CDR2 YFSETQ. For the CDR3, the DNA is TGCGCCAGCAGCTTACGGGGGGCAGGTGAAGCTTTCTTT. It translates to CASSLRGAGEAFF. Variable domain in full (rest from reference TRBV5-1 and TRBJ1-1): KAGVTQTPRYLIKTRGQQVTLSCSPISGHRSVSWYQQTPGQGLQFLFEYFSETQRNKGNFPGRFSGRQFSNSRSEMNVSTLELGDSALYLCASSLRGAGEAFFGQGTRLTVV.

The gene calls are TRBV12-5 and TRBJ1-5; 8 bases map to TRBD1. CDR1 LGHNT and CDR2 FRNRAP come from the germline V gene. This CDR3 is 16 amino acids long. V shed 6 bases, J shed 2 bases, and the junction held 9 bases outside the gene matches. The CDR3 DNA reads TGTGCTAGTGGGCGGGACAGGTTTGAGGGCAATCAGCCCCAGCATTTT. It yields the protein CASGRDRFEGNQPQHF.

To note about this clone: Sequence at one end of the junction differs from germline and may be a read error. This sequence joins TRBV6-1 and TRBJ1-3; D may be TRBD1 (6 bases). Germline CDR1 MNHNS, CDR2 SASEGT. The CDR3 is 12 amino acids. DNA of the CDR3: TGTGCCAGCAGTGAAGCGCAAAGGGGAAGGGGGTTT. Translation: CASSEAQRGRGF.

The J gene is TRBJ1-2, the V gene TRBV10-2, with D perhaps matching TRBD1 (5 bases). Germline values: CDR1 WSHSY, CDR2 SAAADI. Trimming removed 4 bases at V and 4 bases at J, with 10 bases between. The CDR3 runs to 13 residues. The CDR3 DNA reads TGCGCCAGCAGTGTAGCCAGGGCCTATGGCTACACCTTC. The encoded protein is CASSVARAYGYTF.

The V call is TRBV14, the J call TRBJ1-6; possible D gene TRBD1, 5 bases. This CDR3 spans 21 amino acids. Trimming shortened V by 0 bases and J by 0 bases, and 21 bases separated the two germline ends. Germline assignment: CDR1 SGHDN and CDR2 FVKESK. The CDR3 here is CASSQDPTRRTPGSYNSPLHF. The CDR3, as DNA: TGTGCCAGCAGCCAAGACCCAACCCGAAGGACACCCGGCTCCTATAATTCACCCCTCCACTTT.

The chain recombines TRBV4-3 with TRBJ2-2; possibly TRBD2 for D (6 bases). The germline CDR1 and CDR2 sequences are LGHNA and YSLEER. Trimming pared 4 bases from V and 7 bases from J, leaving 19 bases between. The CDR3 covers 16 residues. The CDR3 bases are TGCGCCAGCAGCCCTCAGGTGCCCGGGAGTGGCGGGGAGCTGTTTTTT. Protein: CASSPQVPGSGGELFF.